What follows are 27 T cell receptor beta chains derived from one specimen sequenced in a study of T cell responses to AZD1222 COVID-19 vaccine. Sequenced by immunoSEQ multiplex PCR; TCRdb stores in-frame clones only, minus some. There are 130,000 to 150,000 clones in the sample; 82% occur only once, and 4.1% lies in the top ten. Sequencing was performed on peripheral blood, taken on day 0 of MenACWY control vaccination. All receptors derive from an adult in good health.

The chain has TRBV3-1 (or the pseudogene TRBV3-2) and TRBJ1-1, with D unclear. The V and J ends lost 0 bases and 4 bases respectively, with 12 bases between them. CDR1 is LGHDT and CDR2 is YNNKEL in the germline V gene (reference sequence). This CDR3 region has 15 residues. The CDR3 reads CASSQDLLFSTEAFF. The CDR3 coding sequence is TGTGCCAGCAGCCAAGATCTGTTGTTTAGCACTGAAGCTTTCTTT.

The CDR3 region has the DNA TGTGCCAGCAGCGTAGGCGGGGGGCAAGAGACCCAGTACTTC. It encodes CASSVGGGQETQYF. The genes are TRBV9 and TRBJ2-5; 8 positions agree with TRBD2. This CDR3 region has 14 residues. Germline V gives CDR1 SGDLS, CDR2 YYNGEE. Trimming took 0 bases from V and 2 from J; bases not matched to a gene: 0.

This chain links TRBV28 with TRBJ1-6, with D unresolved. Per germline, CDR1 MDHEN and CDR2 SYDVKM. The V end lost 1 base, the J end lost 1 base, and 11 bases lay between the germline ends. The CDR3 is made up of 17 amino acids. The CDR3 protein is CASSLLGKTSYNSPLHF. The CDR3 coding sequence is TGTGCCAGCAGTTTATTAGGGAAAACTTCCTATAATTCACCCCTCCACTTT.

The V and J genes are TRBV6-5 and TRBJ1-1; 8 bases agree with TRBD1. The CDR3 spans 15 residues. The V and J ends lost 6 bases and 0 bases, in that order; junction bases with no gene match: 6. CDR1 MNHEY and CDR2 SVGAGI come from the germline V gene. The CDR3 DNA is TGTGCCAGCAGAAAGGGGACAGGACTGAACACTGAAGCTTTCTTT. It encodes CASRKGTGLNTEAFF.

The genes are TRBV7-9 and TRBJ2-5; TRBD1 agrees at 7 bases. The ends lost 2 bases at V and 5 bases at J; junction bases unmatched: 5. CDR1 is SEHNR, CDR2 FQNEAQ, per germline (reference sequence). The CDR3 covers 14 residues. The CDR3 loop reads CASSLSGTEETQYF. For the CDR3, the DNA is TGTGCCAGCAGCTTATCGGGGACAGAGGAGACCCAGTACTTC.

There are a few counts of this clone. The rearrangement uses TRBV27 and TRBJ2-7, with 8 positions matching TRBD2. V was pared by 5 bases and J by 2 bases, with 8 bases of the junction left unmatched. CDR3 length equals 15 residues. CDR1 MNHEY and CDR2 SMNVEV come from the germline V gene (reference sequence). The CDR3 DNA follows: TGTGCCAGCAGTACCGTCAGCGGGGGTACCTACGAGCAGTACTTC. Translated: CASSTVSGGTYEQYF.

The chain couples TRBV9 to TRBJ2-2; D call uncertain. In germline, CDR1 is SGDLS, CDR2 YYNGEE. The germline V and J ends were trimmed by 0 bases and 4 bases, with 4 bases remaining between them. The CDR3 consists of 13 residues. In DNA, the CDR3 is TGTGCCAGCAGCGTAGAGTTCACCGGGGAGCTGTTTTTT. Amino acids: CASSVEFTGELFF.

This chain uses TRBV27 with TRBJ1-2, with TRBD1 matching over 7 bases. Trimming at V came to 6 bases and at J to 6 bases, leaving 10 bases not matched to a gene. The CDR3 totals 14 residues. Germline CDR1 reads MNHEY; CDR2 reads SMNVEV (reference sequence). In DNA, the CDR3 is TGTGCCAGCAGCCCCTATACAGGGGTTAATGGCTACACCTTC. Translated: CASSPYTGVNGYTF.

The chain combines TRBV7-2 with TRBJ2-2; 8 nucleotides agree with TRBD1. There are 14 residues in the CDR3. The V gene end was trimmed by 8 bases and the J gene end by 6 bases; junction bases not matched to a gene: 8. The germline V gene has CDR1 SGHTA and CDR2 FQGNSA. The CDR3 loop is CASSIDRGAGELFF. CDR3 in DNA: TGTGCCAGCTCTATCGACAGGGGCGCCGGGGAGCTGTTTTTT.

This clone was observed a few times. The chain has TRBV7-9 and TRBJ1-5; 9 nucleotides line up with TRBD1. After removal of 5 bases from V and 4 bases from J, the junction contained 3 bases not matched to a gene. Germline V CDR1 and CDR2: SEHNR, FQNEAQ (reference sequence). This CDR3 has 14 residues. CDR3 residues: CASSTGTGNQPQHF. In DNA, the CDR3 is TGTGCCAGCAGCACCGGGACAGGGAATCAGCCCCAGCATTTT.

The chain employs TRBV5-8 and TRBJ2-6; D gene uncertain. This CDR3 comprises 11 residues. V lost 0 bases and J 12 bases, leaving 4 bases between the germline ends. Germline V CDR1 and CDR2: SGHTS, YDEGEE. CDR3 sequence (DNA): TGTGCCAGCAGCTTGGAGGTCGTCCTGACTTTC. The encoded protein is CASSLEVVLTF.

The genes are TRBV28 and TRBJ1-1; TRBD1 matches at 7 bases. With V trimmed by 5 bases and J by 1 base, 7 bases remained unmatched. The germline V gene encodes CDR1 MDHEN and CDR2 SYDVKM. The CDR3 has 15 residues. CDR3 protein: CASSPHRQGNTEAFF. CDR3 coding DNA: TGTGCCAGCAGTCCTCATAGACAGGGGAACACTGAAGCTTTCTTT.

This chain links TRBV5-1 with TRBJ2-7; the D gene could be TRBD1 or TRBD2 (5 bases each). This CDR3 spans 14 amino acids. V was trimmed by 4 bases and J by 2 bases, leaving 13 bases between them. In germline, CDR1 is SGHRS, CDR2 YFSETQ. The CDR3 DNA reads as TGCGCCAGCAGCCCCGGTGGGGGAGCCTACGAGCAGTACTTC. Residues: CASSPGGGAYEQYF.

The chain is built from TRBV20-1 and TRBJ2-7, with unresolved D. Trimming cost V 7 bases and J 6 bases, with 13 bases left between them. Germline V lookup: CDR1 DFQATT, CDR2 SNEGSKA (reference sequence). The CDR3 has 11 amino acids. CDR3 nucleotides: TGCAGTGTCATGTTGGGGATCGAGCAGTACGTC. Translating gives CSVMLGIEQYV.

The chain has TRBV19 and TRBJ1-2, with no clear D. V was pared by 2 bases and J by 2 bases, with 15 bases between. CDR3 length equals 16 residues. The V gene's germline CDR1 is LNHDA and CDR2 SQIVND (reference sequence). The CDR3 spells CASSIHLRQSNYGYTF. The CDR3 DNA reads as TGTGCCAGTAGTATACACCTTAGGCAGAGCAACTATGGCTACACCTTC.

The chain carries TRBV6-1 and TRBJ2-7; maybe TRBD2 (6 bases). Trimming took off 3 bases at V and 0 bases at J, with 9 bases between the two ends. Germline V gives CDR1 MNHNS, CDR2 SASEGT. CDR3 length: 14 residues. The CDR3, as DNA: TGTGCCAGCAGTGACCCCGGGAGCTCCTACGAGCAGTACTTC. It yields the protein CASSDPGSSYEQYF.

The V and J genes are TRBV19 and TRBJ1-1, with a tentative D call TRBD1 (6 bases). In germline, CDR1 is LNHDA, CDR2 SQIVND (reference sequence). The CDR3 runs to 17 residues. Trimming removed 6 bases from V and 0 bases from J, with 20 bases in between. CDR3 DNA: TGTGCCAGTAGCCGAACCAGGACCAGACAGGTGAACACTGAAGCTTTCTTT. This translates into CASSRTRTRQVNTEAFF.

J is TRBJ2-7 and V is TRBV7-9; TRBD1 or TRBD2 may be the D gene (5 bases each). In germline, CDR1 is SEHNR, CDR2 FQNEAQ (reference sequence). The CDR3 extends over 15 amino acids. Trimming stripped 4 bases from V and 5 bases from J, with 18 bases between. CDR3: CASSSTRGAPHEQYF. In nucleotides, the CDR3 is TGTGCCAGCAGCTCCACCCGGGGCGCTCCCCACGAGCAGTACTTC.

This clone occurred once. The chain couples TRBV13 to TRBJ2-7; unclear D gene. Trimming removed 3 bases from V and 4 bases from J, with 4 bases in between. In germline, CDR1 is PRHDT, CDR2 FYEKMQ (reference sequence). The CDR3 has 11 residues. The CDR3 DNA follows: TGTGCCAGCAGCTTCCTTTACGAGCAGTACTTC. As protein: CASSFLYEQYF.

The sample holds one count of this clone. The V gene is TRBV4-2, the J gene TRBJ2-7; TRBD1 aligns across 10 bases. The CDR3 is 15 amino acids. The ends lost 4 bases at V and 2 bases at J; junction bases unmatched: 5. CDR1 and CDR2 (germline): LGHNA, YNFKEQ. The CDR3 reads CASSPSGTGAYEQYF. In nucleotides, the CDR3 is TGTGCCAGCAGCCCCTCCGGGACAGGGGCCTACGAGCAGTACTTC.

The V and J genes are TRBV4-2 and TRBJ2-5; TRBD1 or TRBD2 may be the D gene (5 bases each). Germline loops: CDR1 LGHNA, CDR2 YNFKEQ. The CDR3 contains 15 residues. Trimming removed 0 bases at V and 0 bases at J, with 8 bases between. CDR3 coding DNA: TGTGCCAGCAGCCAAGACGGGACCGACCAAGAGACCCAGTACTTC. It specifies CASSQDGTDQETQYF.

The chain links TRBV9 to TRBJ2-3; 8 nucleotides line up with TRBD2. V was clipped by 0 bases and J by 3 bases; unmatched bases: 6. The CDR3 extends over 16 amino acids. The germline gives CDR1 SGDLS, CDR2 YYNGEE. The DNA of the CDR3 is TGTGCCAGCAGCGTAGCGGGGGGGACTAATACAGATACGCAGTATTTT. The encoded protein is CASSVAGGTNTDTQYF.

The chain uses TRBV18 and TRBJ2-2; D might be TRBD2 (5 bases). There are 15 residues in the CDR3. Trimming removed 3 bases from V and 2 bases from J, with 10 bases in between. Germline-derived CDR1 and CDR2 are KGHSH and LQKENI. As DNA, the CDR3 is TGTGCCAGCTCACCGTCGGGAATAAACACCGGGGAGCTGTTTTTT. This sequence encodes CASSPSGINTGELFF.

The rearrangement uses TRBV7-8 and TRBJ2-1; D call uncertain. Looked up from germline, CDR1 is SGHVS and CDR2 is FQNEAQ. CDR3 length equals 12 residues. With 1 base removed from V and 9 bases from J, the gap between germline ends came to 7 bases. As DNA, the CDR3 is TGTGCCAGCAGCTTAGATCTTGGTGAGCAGTTCTTC. Protein sequence: CASSLDLGEQFF.

The chain recombines TRBV11-1 with TRBJ2-7, with 7 bases lining up with TRBD1. Germline-derived CDR1 and CDR2 are SGHAT and FQDESV (reference sequence). The CDR3 contains 14 residues. Trimming cost V 4 bases and J 5 bases; bases outside gene matches: 8. The CDR3 here is CASSYAGTEDEQYF. The CDR3 DNA follows: TGTGCCAGCAGCTACGCCGGGACAGAGGACGAGCAGTACTTC. The entire variable domain, with the rest obtained from reference TRBV11-1 and TRBJ2-7, is as follows: EAEVAQSPRYKITEKSQAVAFWCDPISGHATLYWYRQILGQGPELLVQFQDESVVDDSQLPKDRFSAERLKGVDSTLKIQPAELGDSAMYLCASSYAGTEDEQYFGPGTRLTVT.

This clone was counted between two and nine times. The chain uses TRBV18 and TRBJ1-1; perhaps TRBD1 as D (6 bases). The CDR3 has 13 residues. Trimming pared 3 bases from V and 5 bases from J, leaving 10 bases between. Germline assignment: CDR1 KGHSH and CDR2 LQKENI. In nucleotides, the CDR3 is TGTGCCAGCTCACCGAACAGGGAGACTGAAGCTTTCTTT. Its translation: CASSPNRETEAFF.

The J gene is TRBJ1-1, the V gene TRBV5-5, with 11 bases fitting TRBD1. The germline CDR1 and CDR2 sequences are SGHKS and YYEKEE (reference sequence). V shed 4 bases and J 3 bases; nucleotides not matched to a gene: 8. The CDR3 length is 16 residues. The CDR3 protein is CASSLRTGGWDTEAFF. CDR3 in DNA: TGTGCCAGCAGCCTCAGGACAGGGGGCTGGGACACTGAAGCTTTCTTT.